This T cell receptor beta chain was found in a study of neoadjuvant nivolumab and ipilimumab in lung cancer. Study results and caveats: Only a small number of samples underwent TCR sequencing. Compared with tumor-adjacent uninvolved lung, resected tumors showed greater richness and clonality. TCR clonality did not significantly correlate with pathologic tumor regression.

Profiling relied on immunoSEQ multiplex PCR, and the TCRdb table lists in-frame clones only, not all of them. Seen here are about 6,900 clones, around 77% observed once, and the top ten hold approximately 4.3%. Unmatched junction bases numbered 2, after V lost 8 bases and J lost 5 bases. The germline gives CDR1 MNHNY, CDR2 SVGAGI (reference sequence). The CDR3 is made up of 11 amino acids. To note about this clone: No antigen is known for it.

V and J are TRBV6-6 and TRBJ2-7; 8 nucleotides agree with TRBD1. This sample comprised tumor tissue, obtained after neoadjuvant nivolumab, alone or with ipilimumab, at or shortly before surgery. The clonotype originates from an adult with non-small cell lung cancer. The CDR3 region has the DNA TGTGCCAGCGACAGGGGTAACGAGCAGTACTTC. Protein product: CASDRGNEQYF.